The 25 T cell receptor beta chains given below trace back to one sample, sequenced in a study of T cell repertoires in cytomegalovirus infection. TCRdb called the reads again in MiXCR, with one record for every CDR3 protein. This sample has approximately 500,000 distinct CDR3 sequences, with approximately 10% found just once. The sample comprised PBMCs. These TCRs come from a human donor in good health (CMV status not recorded). Some clones in this sample may be carry-over from other donors' samples.

This clonotype was seen repeatedly, ten times or more. J is TRBJ1-1 and V is TRBV19; D is unresolved. V was shortened by 2 bases and J by 1 base, with 8 bases between the two germline ends. The germline gives CDR1 LNHDA, CDR2 SQIVND (reference sequence). The CDR3 totals 14 residues. The CDR3 DNA is TGTGCCAGTAGTATAAACGTGAAGAACACTGAAGCTTTCTTT. This translates into CASSINVKNTEAFF.

This clonotype has more than one count but fewer than ten. The gene calls are TRBV7-9 and TRBJ2-1; 7 positions match TRBD2. V shed 1 base, J shed 5 bases, and the junction held 5 bases outside the gene matches. CDR1 and CDR2 from the germline V gene are SEHNR and FQNEAQ (reference sequence). The CDR3 has 15 amino acids. CDR3 amino acids: CASSLVGGVHNEQFF. In DNA form, the CDR3 reads TGTGCCAGCAGCTTAGTGGGGGGGGTCCACAATGAGCAGTTCTTC.

This clonotype was recorded at least ten times. V is TRBV29-1 and J is TRBJ2-1; 8 bases match TRBD2. The germline V gene encodes CDR1 SQVTM and CDR2 ANQGSEA. The V gene end was trimmed by 1 base and the J gene end by 6 bases; junction bases not matched to a gene: 5. The CDR3 is 14 residues long. The CDR3 sequence: CSVEGIAGSNEQFF. CDR3 nucleotide sequence: TGCAGCGTTGAAGGGATAGCGGGAAGCAATGAGCAGTTCTTC.

This clonotype was counted between two and nine times. The chain couples TRBV29-1 to TRBJ1-4; no definite D call. The CDR3 contains 15 residues. Per germline, CDR1 SQVTM and CDR2 ANQGSEA. The ends were cut back, 0 bases at V and 3 bases at J, with 11 bases in the middle. CDR3 amino acids: CSVEDPLGANEKLFF. The CDR3 coding sequence is TGCAGCGTTGAAGACCCGTTAGGCGCTAATGAAAAACTGTTTTTT. The variable domain in full, completed from reference TRBV29-1 and TRBJ1-4, reads SAVISQKPSRDICQRGTSLTIQCQVDSQVTMMFWYRQQPGQSLTLIATANQGSEATYESGFVIDKFPISRPNLTFSTLTVSNMSPEDSSIYLCSVEDPLGANEKLFFGSGTQLSVL.

As regards this clonotype: A much larger clone lies one base from this, so it may be a read error. V and J are TRBV5-1 and TRBJ2-3, with 8 bases lining up with TRBD2. The CDR3 sequence is 17 residues long. The trim removed 1 base at V and 2 bases at J, leaving 9 bases unmatched. Germline V gene lookup returns CDR1 SGHRS and CDR2 YFSETQ. The DNA for the CDR3 is TGCGCCAGCAGCTTGATTAACGGGGGGGCCTTCACAGATACGCAGTATTTT. This encodes CASSLINGGAFTDTQYF.

This clonotype came up many times. This chain connects TRBV7-2 to TRBJ1-2; 7 bases line up with TRBD1. The CDR3 consists of 15 residues. Trimming cost V 5 bases and J 1 base; bases outside gene matches: 7. Per germline, CDR1 SGHTA and CDR2 FQGNSA. CDR3 sequence (DNA): TGTGCCAGCAGCGTCCGTGGGACAGTTAACTATGGCTACACCTTC. Translated: CASSVRGTVNYGYTF. Complete variable domain (other parts from reference TRBV7-2 and TRBJ1-2): GAGVSQSPSNKVTEKGKDVELRCDPISGHTALYWYRQSLGQGLEFLIYFQGNSAPDKSGLPSDRFSAERTGGSVSTLTIQRTQQEDSAVYLCASSVRGTVNYGYTFGSGTRLTVV.

This clonotype was seen ten or more times. CDR3 sequence: CASTRLAGGKNIQYF. The CDR3 nucleotides read TGTGCCAGCACCCGACTAGCGGGAGGGAAAAACATTCAGTACTTC. V and J are TRBV7-9 and TRBJ2-4; 14 bases are shared with TRBD2. Germline CDR1 is SEHNR and CDR2 is FQNEAQ (reference sequence). The CDR3 is made up of 15 amino acids. J lost 4 bases, V lost 7 bases, and 3 bases had no gene match.

V gene TRBV6-5 combines with J gene TRBJ1-5; D remains ambiguous. This CDR3 contains 13 residues. Trimming removed 10 bases at V and 2 bases at J, with 12 bases between. Germline values: CDR1 MNHEY, CDR2 SVGAGI. CDR3 DNA sequence: TGTGCCATAGGTCGGGGAGGCAATCAGCCCCAGCATTTT. It encodes CAIGRGGNQPQHF.

The genes are TRBV25-1 and TRBJ2-2; perhaps TRBD2 as D (7 bases). Germline V gene sequence: CDR1 MGHDK, CDR2 SYGVNS. The ends were cut back, 1 base at V and 5 bases at J, with 17 bases in the middle. The CDR3 length is 17 residues. The CDR3 DNA reads TGTGCCAGCAGTGAATCGGGTGGCGGGGGCGCGACCGGGGAGCTGTTTTTT. As protein: CASSESGGGGATGELFF.

The sample holds many counts of this clonotype. The chain couples TRBV28 to TRBJ1-6; maybe TRBD1 (5 bases). The germline gives CDR1 MDHEN, CDR2 SYDVKM. CDR3 length equals 14 residues. Between the trimmed V and J ends, which lost 11 bases and 9 bases, there was a span of 20 bases. DNA for the CDR3: TGTGCCGGTCGTGAGGGGCGAAGAGGTTCACCCCTCCACTTT. It yields the protein CAGREGRRGSPLHF. The full variable domain, rest sourced from reference TRBV28 and TRBJ1-6, is DVKVTQSSRYLVKRTGEKVFLECVQDMDHENMFWYRQDPGLGLRLIYFSYDVKMKEKGDIPEGYSVSREKKERFSLILESASTNQTSMYLCAGREGRRGSPLHFGNGTRLTVT.

The rearrangement links TRBV7-3 to TRBJ1-2; D not certain. The germline CDR1 and CDR2 sequences are SGHTA and FQGTGA. The V and J ends lost 8 bases and 8 bases respectively, with 15 bases between them. This CDR3 is built from 12 residues. The CDR3 nucleotides are TGTGCCAGCGGAACTAGGGCAGAGGGCTACACCTTC. Its protein product is CASGTRAEGYTF.

This clonotype was seen repeatedly, ten times or more. The V gene is TRBV6-6, the J gene TRBJ1-2; 7 bases agree with TRBD1. The CDR3 is 14 amino acids. Germline V lookup: CDR1 MNHNY, CDR2 SVGAGI (reference sequence). J was trimmed by 8 bases and V by 0 bases; bases with no gene match: 6. CDR3 amino acids: CASSYSGGPRGYTF. DNA for the CDR3: TGTGCCAGCAGTTACTCAGGGGGCCCGCGGGGCTACACCTTC.

In this sample, this clonotype turned up many times. The chain combines TRBV6-1 with TRBJ2-5; no firm D call. The CDR3 is 13 residues long. The V and J ends lost 3 bases and 2 bases respectively, with 7 bases between them. CDR1 is MNHNS and CDR2 is SASEGT in the germline V gene. CDR3 amino acids: CASSESTQETQYF. CDR3 DNA sequence: TGTGCCAGCAGTGAGTCGACTCAAGAGACCCAGTACTTC.

V gene TRBV12-3 or TRBV12-4 combines with J gene TRBJ2-1; D possibly corresponds to TRBD2 (6 bases). The CDR3 loop spans 16 amino acids. Trimming shortened V by 6 bases and J by 3 bases, and 18 bases separated the two germline ends. CDR3: CASSQPLALGYNEQFF. For the CDR3, the DNA is TGTGCCAGCAGCCAGCCACTAGCTCTGGGCTACAATGAGCAGTTCTTC.

The chain is built from TRBV5-1 and TRBJ2-5; 9 nucleotides agree with TRBD1. This CDR3 has 15 residues. Losses at the gene ends were 4 bases for V and 5 bases for J; bases not matched to a gene: 9. The germline CDR1 and CDR2 sequences are SGHRS and YFSETQ. The CDR3 protein is CASSGQGQGSETQYF. CDR3 sequence (DNA): TGCGCCAGCAGCGGGCAGGGACAGGGATCCGAGACCCAGTACTTC.

Ten or more counts support this clonotype. The chain combines TRBV7-9 with TRBJ2-4, with 7 bases that match TRBD2. V gave up 5 bases and J gave up 5 bases; unmatched junction bases: 6. From germline, CDR1 is SEHNR and CDR2 FQNEAQ (reference sequence). The CDR3 is 14 residues long. The CDR3 nucleotides read TGTGCCAGCAGCCTAGGGAGGGATCAAAACATTCAGTACTTC. This sequence encodes CASSLGRDQNIQYF. Variable domain in full (rest from reference TRBV7-9 and TRBJ2-4): DTGVSQNPRHKITKRGQNVTFRCDPISEHNRLYWYRQTLGQGPEFLTYFQNEAQLEKSRLLSDRFSAERPKGSFSTLEIQRTEQGDSAMYLCASSLGRDQNIQYFGAGTRLSVL.

At least ten counts were recorded for this clonotype. Here the CDR3 DNA reads TGTGCCAGCAGGACAGGGCAAGCTTTCTTT. Encoded protein: CASRTGQAFF. The V call is TRBV2, the J call TRBJ1-1; 7 nucleotides agree with TRBD1. Germline V gene sequence: CDR1 SNHLY, CDR2 FYNNEI. The ends lost 6 bases at V and 9 bases at J; junction bases unmatched: 1. The CDR3 is 10 residues long.

This clonotype showed up just a few times. This chain uses TRBV12-5 with TRBJ2-3; tentative D call: TRBD2 (6 bases). V was trimmed by 6 bases and J by 2 bases, leaving 18 bases between them. This CDR3 region has 16 residues. The germline V gene has CDR1 LGHNT and CDR2 FRNRAP. The CDR3 sequence is CASGYPGRGTTDTQYF. The DNA for the CDR3 is TGTGCTAGTGGATACCCCGGGCGCGGGACCACAGATACGCAGTATTTT.

The table lists this clonotype with many counts. The chain is built from TRBV5-5 and TRBJ1-2; D may be TRBD1 (6 bases). CDR1 SGHKS and CDR2 YYEKEE come from the germline V gene (reference sequence). The CDR3 is 13 amino acids. V dropped 3 bases and J dropped 7 bases, with 13 bases sitting between them. CDR3 sequence reads: CASSSPGGAGYTF. The CDR3 DNA is TGTGCCAGCAGCTCTCCGGGGGGGGCTGGCTACACCTTC.

Ten or more counts support this clonotype. The chain carries TRBV7-9 and TRBJ2-1, with D tentatively TRBD2 (7 bases). The CDR3 sequence is 16 residues long. Germline CDR1 SEHNR, CDR2 FQNEAQ (reference sequence). V lost 5 bases and J 0 bases, leaving 14 bases between the germline ends. As DNA, the CDR3 is TGTGCCAGCAGCCCTAGGGGGGGGATCTCCTACAATGAGCAGTTCTTC. It translates to CASSPRGGISYNEQFF.

The gene calls are TRBV2 and TRBJ2-1, with 11 bases matching TRBD2. This CDR3 spans 19 amino acids. The V gene's germline CDR1 is SNHLY and CDR2 FYNNEI. V lost 4 bases and J lost 3; bases outside the gene matches: 14. The CDR3 DNA reads as TGTGCCAGCAGTGTGCTTAAGGGACTAGCGGCCATAAGCTACAATGAGCAGTTCTTC. This encodes CASSVLKGLAAISYNEQFF.

This clonotype came up many times. The CDR3 DNA follows: TGCGCCAGCAGCTTCGTCCCGGGACCTGCAACTAATGAAAAACTGTTTTTT. It is translated as CASSFVPGPATNEKLFF. The chain employs TRBV5-1 and TRBJ1-4; weak D call: TRBD1 (5 bases). The CDR3 runs to 17 residues. Germline lookup yields CDR1 SGHRS and CDR2 YFSETQ. Trimming took off 2 bases at V and 0 bases at J, with 14 bases between the two ends.

In its sample, this clonotype was seen a few times. CDR3 nucleotides: TGCGCCAGCAGCTTGGAGGACACATCCTACGAGCAGTACTTC. Its translation: CASSLEDTSYEQYF. This chain joins TRBV5-1 and TRBJ2-7; weak D call: TRBD1 (5 bases). Germline values: CDR1 SGHRS, CDR2 YFSETQ. V lost 0 bases and J lost 1, with 8 bases in between. This CDR3 has 14 amino acids.

In this sample, this clonotype turned up many times. This chain links TRBV20-1 with TRBJ1-5; D unclear. V lost 1 base to trimming and J lost 5 bases, with 15 bases between them. Germline loops: CDR1 DFQATT, CDR2 SNEGSKA (reference sequence). This CDR3 is built from 15 residues. The CDR3 nucleotides read TGCAGTGCTAGAGTGCCAACCGGCCCGGATCAGCCCCAGCATTTT. Protein product: CSARVPTGPDQPQHF.

This clonotype was counted between two and nine times. V is TRBV25-1 and J is TRBJ2-2; a possible D gene is TRBD1 (5 bases). The V gene lost 9 bases and the J gene lost 7 bases, with 9 bases spanning the gap. Germline CDR1 is MGHDK and CDR2 is SYGVNS. CDR3 size: 11 residues. CDR3 sequence: CASSGFGELFF. CDR3 DNA sequence: TGTGCCAGTTCAGGGTTCGGGGAGCTGTTTTTT. The variable domain in full, with the rest retrieved from reference TRBV25-1 and TRBJ2-2, is EADIYQTPRYLVIGTGKKITLECSQTMGHDKMYWYQQDPGMELHLIHYSYGVNSTEKGDLSSESTVSRIRTEHFPLTLESARPSHTSQYLCASSGFGELFFGEGSRLTVL.